These T cell receptor beta chains were read from a single sample in a study of T cells in Graves' hyperthyroidism and ophthalmopathy. TCRdb independently ran MiXCR on the multiplex PCR reads; one entry per CDR3 protein. The sample lists hundreds of thousands of distinct CDR3 sequences, about 18% seen once, with about 3.7% in the top ten. The sample consisted of blood. The receptors originated from a woman in her late teens or twenties with Graves' hyperthyroidism. Each CDR3 is given with its conserved first and last residue.

CDR3aa,v_gene,j_gene
CASSLSGTEYEQYF,TRBV28,TRBJ2-7
CASSQALKRGTEAFF,TRBV4-1,TRBJ1-1
CASSNLQGAARSPLHF,TRBV6-5,TRBJ1-6
CASSLETASYEQYF,TRBV7-2,TRBJ2-7
CSARDYLDRPYEQYF,TRBV20-1,TRBJ2-7
CASSLLMGEQYF,TRBV3-1,TRBJ2-7
CASTSGTTLETQYF,TRBV7-6,TRBJ2-5
CASSLDISYYGYTF,TRBV7-2,TRBJ1-2
CASSPGLGGSYEQYF,TRBV3-1,TRBJ2-7
CASSLAGGPYEQYF,TRBV6-5,TRBJ2-7
CAWSVRGERGEAFF,TRBV30,TRBJ1-1
CASGMGGANVLTF,TRBV5-1,TRBJ2-6
CATSDSQPAAIYEQYF,TRBV24-1,TRBJ2-7
CASRHKGEKNIQYF,TRBV2,TRBJ2-4
CASSLADGFYGYTF,TRBV7-2,TRBJ1-2
CASSLQWAGEQYF,TRBV11-2,TRBJ2-7
CASSLVVGALEYEQYF,TRBV11-1,TRBJ2-7
CASSRQGLPYERYF,TRBV6-1,TRBJ2-7
CASSQPRRSGLEQYF,TRBV4-1,TRBJ2-7
CASSVRGGTQDTEQYF,TRBV9,TRBJ2-7
CASSDPTGPRAKNIQYF,TRBV2,TRBJ2-4
CASSVGRTSGNTIYF,TRBV2,TRBJ1-3
CASSLGGASFYGYTF,TRBV7-9,TRBJ1-2
CASSLLGQLARGETQYF,TRBV11-2,TRBJ2-5
CASSFQGPGETQYF,TRBV27,TRBJ2-5
CASSPGITNYGYTF,TRBV9,TRBJ1-2
CASWAALYTEAFF,TRBV6-1,TRBJ1-1
CASSEREKQETQYF,TRBV25-1,TRBJ2-5
CASREQGLAGNTIYF,TRBV12-3/TRBV12-4,TRBJ1-3
CASSLLTGSSYEQYF,TRBV11-2,TRBJ2-7
CASGEDLNTEAFF,TRBV12-5,TRBJ1-1
CASSRGQGPVGELFF,TRBV4-1,TRBJ2-2
CASSEGRFRHEQYF,TRBV6-1,TRBJ2-7
CASSSGLGENVLTF,TRBV5-1,TRBJ2-6
CASSLGTINQPQHF,TRBV12-3/TRBV12-4,TRBJ1-5
CASSLNPGLGTEAFF,TRBV7-8,TRBJ1-1
CASSPRTGNYEQYF,TRBV18,TRBJ2-7
CASSAARGTYEQYF,TRBV6-2/TRBV6-3,TRBJ2-7
CASVAERYEQYF,TRBV6-1,TRBJ2-7
CASSSDRGEAFF,TRBV7-3,TRBJ1-1
CASSLAPTSETQYF,TRBV11-2,TRBJ2-5
CASRGSGGRGYEQYF,TRBV6-1,TRBJ2-7
CASITPAGETQYF,TRBV12-3/TRBV12-4,TRBJ2-5
CAISESNSGRTGYTF,TRBV10-3,TRBJ1-2
CASSFRDWGTEAFF,TRBV13,TRBJ1-1
CASSVGRSSGNTIYF,TRBV9,TRBJ1-3
CAIDGDFTSTGELFF,TRBV12-3/TRBV12-4,TRBJ2-2
CSAEKTGPGTIYF,TRBV20-1,TRBJ1-3
CASSLKSGGTGELFF,TRBV11-2,TRBJ2-2
CASSLPKTTQETQYF,TRBV7-9,TRBJ2-5
CASSSLHQGVYEQYF,TRBV3-1,TRBJ2-7
CASIYGRGAFF,TRBV6-2/TRBV6-3,TRBJ1-1
CASSLTPQGQETQYF,TRBV28,TRBJ2-5
CASSGSGRGEAFF,TRBV10-1,TRBJ1-1
CASSSEGGGQYEQYF,TRBV7-2,TRBJ2-7
CASSRTGPAYEQYF,TRBV12-3/TRBV12-4,TRBJ2-7
CSVERQGVGKPQHF,TRBV29-1,TRBJ1-5